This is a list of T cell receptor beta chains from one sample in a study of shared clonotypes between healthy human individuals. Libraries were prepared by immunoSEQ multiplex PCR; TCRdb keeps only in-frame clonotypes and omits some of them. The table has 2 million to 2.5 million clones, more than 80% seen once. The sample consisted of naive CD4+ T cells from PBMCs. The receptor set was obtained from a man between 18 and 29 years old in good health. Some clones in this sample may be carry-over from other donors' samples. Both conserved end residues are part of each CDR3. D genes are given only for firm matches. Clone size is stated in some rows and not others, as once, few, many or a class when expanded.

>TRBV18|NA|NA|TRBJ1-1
TGTGCCAGCTCACTATACAGCTTGGGGATGAACACTGAAGCTTTCTTT
CASSLYSLGMNTEAFF
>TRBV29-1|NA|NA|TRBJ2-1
TGCAGCGTTGATAGGCAGGGAGGCGATGAGCAGTTCTTC
CSVDRQGGDEQFF
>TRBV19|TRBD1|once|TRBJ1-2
TGTGCCTCCCAGAATCACAGGGGGAGCTATGGCTACACCTTC
CASQNHRGSYGYTF
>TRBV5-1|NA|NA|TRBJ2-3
TGCGCCAGCAGCTTGGCGGCAGGCAGCACAGATACGCAGTATTTT
CASSLAAGSTDTQYF
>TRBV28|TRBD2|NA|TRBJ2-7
TGTGCCAGCAGCCGGACTAGCGGGAGTCTGTACGAGCAGTACTTC
CASSRTSGSLYEQYF
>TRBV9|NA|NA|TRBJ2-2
TGTGCCAGCAGCGTACAGGGATCGAACACCGGGGAGCTGTTTTTT
CASSVQGSNTGELFF
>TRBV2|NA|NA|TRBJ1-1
TGTGCCAGCAGTGTCGGGTTGAACACTGAAGCTTTCTTT
CASSVGLNTEAFF
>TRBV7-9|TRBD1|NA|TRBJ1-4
TGTGCCAGCAGCCTAGCGGGTGACAGGGTCGAAAAACTGTTTTTT
CASSLAGDRVEKLFF
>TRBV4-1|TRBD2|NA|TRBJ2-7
TGCGCCAGCAGCCAAGGATTTTTAGGGAGGGCCGCGCACGAGCAGTACTTC
CASSQGFLGRAAHEQYF
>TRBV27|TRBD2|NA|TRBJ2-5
TGTGCCAGCAGTTTATCCAGCGGGGGGGGAGAGACCCAGTACTTC
CASSLSSGGGETQYF
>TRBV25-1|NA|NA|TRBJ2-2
TGTGCCAGCGGTACCCAGAACACCGGGGAGCTGTTTTTT
CASGTQNTGELFF
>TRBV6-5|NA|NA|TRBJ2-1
TGTGCCAGCAGTTCGGGGGGCCAGTCCCGTGAGCAGTTCTTC
CASSSGGQSREQFF
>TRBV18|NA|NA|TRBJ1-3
TGTGCCAGCTCTCCCCAGGCTCCCTCTGGAAACACCATATATTTT
CASSPQAPSGNTIYF
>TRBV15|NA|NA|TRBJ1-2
TGTGCCACCAGCAGAGATCTCACAGCTACTAACTATGGCTACACCTTC
CATSRDLTATNYGYTF
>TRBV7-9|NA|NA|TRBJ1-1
TGTGCCAGCAGCTTACCTGAAGCTTTCTTT
CASSLPEAFF
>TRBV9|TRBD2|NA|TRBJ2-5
TGTGCCAGCAGCTCGGGACTAGCGGGAGGGACGGCTCTAGAGACCCAGTACTTC
CASSSGLAGGTALETQYF
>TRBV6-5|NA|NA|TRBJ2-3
TGTGCCAGCAGACCCCCGGAAGGGAAAGATACGCAGTATTTT
CASRPPEGKDTQYF
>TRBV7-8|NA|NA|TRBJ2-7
TGTGCCAGCAGCTTAGTCTCGCGGGATCCGGCAAACGAGCAGTACTTC
CASSLVSRDPANEQYF
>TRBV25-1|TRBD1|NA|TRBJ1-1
TGTGCCAGCAGTCGGACAGGGGGTCGGACTGAAGCTTTCTTT
CASSRTGGRTEAFF
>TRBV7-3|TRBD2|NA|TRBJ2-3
TGTGCCAGCAGCTCAGGACTAGCGGACACAGATACGCAGTATTTT
CASSSGLADTDTQYF
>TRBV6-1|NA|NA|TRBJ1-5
TGTGCCAGCAGTGGGGACGGATTAAGCAATCAGCCCCAGCATTTT
CASSGDGLSNQPQHF
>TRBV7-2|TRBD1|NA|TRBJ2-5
TGTGCCAGCAGCTTAGTCTCGGCAGGGGGATCAGGAGAGCAGTACTTC
CASSLVSAGGSGEQYF
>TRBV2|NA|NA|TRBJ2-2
TGTGCCAGCAGTGGGACAGCTAGGAACACCGGGGAGCTGTTTTTT
CASSGTARNTGELFF
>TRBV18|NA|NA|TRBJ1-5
TGTGCCAGCTCACCGGATCCCAATCAGCCCCAGCATTTT
CASSPDPNQPQHF
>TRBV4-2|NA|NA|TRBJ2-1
TGTGCCAGCAGCCCACGGGAGTCCCTCTCCTACAATGAGCAGTTCTTC
CASSPRESLSYNEQFF
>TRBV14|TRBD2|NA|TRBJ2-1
TGTGCCAGCAGCCAAGCCAGCGGGAGGGCAAATTTCTTC
CASSQASGRANFF
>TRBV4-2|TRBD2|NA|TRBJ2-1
TGTGCCAGCAGCCAAGACATAGGCGGGAGGGCCGGGGGCCACAATGAGCAGTTCTTC
CASSQDIGGRAGGHNEQFF
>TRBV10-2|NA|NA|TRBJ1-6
TGCGCCAGCAGTGCCGGGGTCGATAATTCACCCCTCCACTTT
CASSAGVDNSPLHF
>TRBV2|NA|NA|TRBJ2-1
TGTGCCAGCACCCCTGGGACAACCTACAATGAGCAGTTCTTC
CASTPGTTYNEQFF
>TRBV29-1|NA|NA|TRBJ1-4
TGCAGCTTCTCGAGCGGGGAAAAACTGTTTTTT
CSFSSGEKLFF
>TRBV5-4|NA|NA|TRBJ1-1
TGTGCCAGCAGCTGGGGCCTCAACACTGAAGCTTTCTTT
CASSWGLNTEAFF
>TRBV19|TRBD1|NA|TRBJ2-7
TGTGCCAGTAGCAGGACAGGGAGCTCCTACGAGCAGTACTTC
CASSRTGSSYEQYF
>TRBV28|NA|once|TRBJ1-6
TGTGCCAGCAGTGCAGAGTCACCCCTCCACTTT
CASSAESPLHF
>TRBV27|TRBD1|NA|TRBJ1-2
TGTGCCAGCAGTTCGTTAACCGGGACAGACCTTCCTCGGGGCTATGGCTACACCTTC
CASSSLTGTDLPRGYGYTF
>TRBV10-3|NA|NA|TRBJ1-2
TGTGCCATCAGCGACAGAGGTTTAGGGGGTTATTACTATGGCTACACCTTC
CAISDRGLGGYYYGYTF
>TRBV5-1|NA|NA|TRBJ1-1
TGCGCCAGCAGTCCAGGGGAGCTGAACACTGAAGCTTTCTTT
CASSPGELNTEAFF
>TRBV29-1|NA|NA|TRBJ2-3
TGCAGCGCCCCCTCGGGGGCAGATACGCAGTATTTT
CSAPSGADTQYF
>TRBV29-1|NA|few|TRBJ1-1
TGCAGCGTTGACAGGGGAGACACTGAAGCTTTCTTT
CSVDRGDTEAFF
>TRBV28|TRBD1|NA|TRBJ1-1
TGTGCCAGCAGTTTCCCACAGGGGGCGGGGATGTTGGCTGAAGCTTTCTTT
CASSFPQGAGMLAEAFF
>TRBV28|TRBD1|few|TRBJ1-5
TGTGCCAGCAGTTTCCGGACAGGGGGCGGCTGGCCCCAGCATTTT
CASSFRTGGGWPQHF
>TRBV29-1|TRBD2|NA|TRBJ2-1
TGCAGCGTTGTTAGGCGGGAGGGGAATGAGCAGTTCTTC
CSVVRREGNEQFF
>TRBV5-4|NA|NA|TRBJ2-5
TGTGCCAGCAGCTTGAGATCGGGTCTAGAGACCCAGTACTTC
CASSLRSGLETQYF
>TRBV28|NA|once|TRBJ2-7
TGTGCCAGCAGTTCCCCCCGCCCCCCCTACGAGCAGTACTTC
CASSSPRPPYEQYF
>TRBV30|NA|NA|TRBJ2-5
TGTGCCTGGAGCGGCGGTCACGACGGGGAGACCCAGTACTTC
CAWSGGHDGETQYF
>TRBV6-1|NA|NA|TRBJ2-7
TGTGCCAGCATAGCAGCTAGCGTGAACTCCTACGAGCAGTACTTC
CASIAASVNSYEQYF
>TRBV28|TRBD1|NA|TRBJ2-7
TGTGCCAGCAGTGGCGGACAGGGGGTCGAGCAGTACTTC
CASSGGQGVEQYF
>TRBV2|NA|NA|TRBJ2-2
TGTGCCAGCAGCCCAGCGGGTGTAGGGGAGCTGTTTTTT
CASSPAGVGELFF
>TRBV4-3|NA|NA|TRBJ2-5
TGCGCCAGCAGCCAAGAGAGTCCCTTAGGTGGGGTGGAGACCCAGTACTTC
CASSQESPLGGVETQYF
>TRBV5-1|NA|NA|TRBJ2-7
TGCGCCAGCAGCTTGCAGGGTGAAAGTGGCGAGCAGTACTTC
CASSLQGESGEQYF
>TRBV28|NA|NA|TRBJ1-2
TGTGCCAGCAGTCCGCGTTGGGGGGGGTGGTATGGCTACACCTTC
CASSPRWGGWYGYTF